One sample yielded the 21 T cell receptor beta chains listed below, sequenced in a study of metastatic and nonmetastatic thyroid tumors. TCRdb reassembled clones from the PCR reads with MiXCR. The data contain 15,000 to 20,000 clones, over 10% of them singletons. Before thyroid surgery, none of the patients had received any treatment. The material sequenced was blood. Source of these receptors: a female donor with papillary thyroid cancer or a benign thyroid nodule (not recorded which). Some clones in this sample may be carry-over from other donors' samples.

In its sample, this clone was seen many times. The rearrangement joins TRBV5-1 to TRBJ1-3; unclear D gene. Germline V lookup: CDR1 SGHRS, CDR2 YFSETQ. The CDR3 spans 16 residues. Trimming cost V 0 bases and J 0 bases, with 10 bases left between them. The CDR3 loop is CASSLDLASSGNTIYF. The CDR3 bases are TGCGCCAGCAGCTTGGATCTGGCGAGCTCTGGAAACACCATATATTTT.

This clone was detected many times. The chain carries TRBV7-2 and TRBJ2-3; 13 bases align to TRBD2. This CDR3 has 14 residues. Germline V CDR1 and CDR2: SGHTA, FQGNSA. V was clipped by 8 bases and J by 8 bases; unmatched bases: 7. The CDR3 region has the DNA TGTGCCAGCGGCTCACTAGCGGGGGGGCTTACGCAGTATTTT. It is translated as CASGSLAGGLTQYF.

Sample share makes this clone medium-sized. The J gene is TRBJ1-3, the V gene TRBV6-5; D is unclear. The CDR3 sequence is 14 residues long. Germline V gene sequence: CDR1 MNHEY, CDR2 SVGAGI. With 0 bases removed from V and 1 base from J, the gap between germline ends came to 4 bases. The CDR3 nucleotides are TGTGCCAGCAGTTACTCGACATCTGGAAACACCATATATTTT. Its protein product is CASSYSTSGNTIYF.

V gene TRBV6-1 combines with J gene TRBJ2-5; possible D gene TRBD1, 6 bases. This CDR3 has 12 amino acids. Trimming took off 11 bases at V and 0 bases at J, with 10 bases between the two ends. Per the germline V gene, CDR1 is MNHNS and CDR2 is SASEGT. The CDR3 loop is CAGGRDQETQYF. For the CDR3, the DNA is TGTGCCGGGGGCCGTGACCAAGAGACCCAGTACTTC.

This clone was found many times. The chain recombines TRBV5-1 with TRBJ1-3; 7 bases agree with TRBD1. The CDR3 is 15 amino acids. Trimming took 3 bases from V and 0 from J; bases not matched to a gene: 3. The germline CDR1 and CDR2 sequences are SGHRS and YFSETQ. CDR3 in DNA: TGCGCCAGCAGCTCGGGACAGACCTCTGGAAACACCATATATTTT. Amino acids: CASSSGQTSGNTIYF. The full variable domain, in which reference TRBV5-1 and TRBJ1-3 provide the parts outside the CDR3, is KAGVTQTPRYLIKTRGQQVTLSCSPISGHRSVSWYQQTPGQGLQFLFEYFSETQRNKGNFPGRFSGRQFSNSRSEMNVSTLELGDSALYLCASSSGQTSGNTIYFGEGSWLTVV.

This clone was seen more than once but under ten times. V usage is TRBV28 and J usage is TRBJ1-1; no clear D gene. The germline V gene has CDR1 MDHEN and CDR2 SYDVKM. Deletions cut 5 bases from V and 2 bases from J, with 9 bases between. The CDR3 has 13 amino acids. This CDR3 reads CASSNTLNTEAFF. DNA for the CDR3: TGTGCCAGCAGTAACACTCTTAACACTGAAGCTTTCTTT.

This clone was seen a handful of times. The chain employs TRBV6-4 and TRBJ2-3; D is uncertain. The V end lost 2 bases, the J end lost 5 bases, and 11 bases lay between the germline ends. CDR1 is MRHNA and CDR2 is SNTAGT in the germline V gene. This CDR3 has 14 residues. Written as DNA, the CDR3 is TGTGCCAGCAGTGACGGGAAGACGAAAGATACGCAGTATTTT. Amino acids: CASSDGKTKDTQYF.

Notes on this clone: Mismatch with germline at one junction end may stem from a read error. The CDR3 coding sequence is TGTGCCAGTACGATTTGGGCGGCTCCATATTCTGGAAGCACCATATATTTT. It is translated as CASTIWAAPYSGSTIYF. The V gene is TRBV11-2, the J gene TRBJ1-3; D unclear. The V gene's germline CDR1 is SGHAT and CDR2 FQNNGV. This CDR3 contains 17 residues.

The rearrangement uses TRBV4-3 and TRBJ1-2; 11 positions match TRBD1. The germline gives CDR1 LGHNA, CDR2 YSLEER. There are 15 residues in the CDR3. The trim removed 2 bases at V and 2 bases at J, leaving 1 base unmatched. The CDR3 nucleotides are TGCGCCAGCAGCCAACGGACAGGGGGCAACTATGGCTACACCTTC. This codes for CASSQRTGGNYGYTF.

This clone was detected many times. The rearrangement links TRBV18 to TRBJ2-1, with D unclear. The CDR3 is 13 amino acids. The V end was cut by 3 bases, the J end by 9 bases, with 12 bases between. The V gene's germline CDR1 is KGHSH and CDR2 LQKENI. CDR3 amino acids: CASSPANLGEQFF. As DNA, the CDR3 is TGTGCCAGCTCACCGGCTAACCTCGGTGAGCAGTTCTTC.

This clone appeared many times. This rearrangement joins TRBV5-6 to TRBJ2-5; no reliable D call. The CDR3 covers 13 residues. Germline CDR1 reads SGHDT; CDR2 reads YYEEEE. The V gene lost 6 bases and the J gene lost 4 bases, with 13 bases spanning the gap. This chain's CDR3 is CASTSRVLETQYF. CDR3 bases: TGTGCCAGCACGAGCAGAGTCTTAGAGACCCAGTACTTC. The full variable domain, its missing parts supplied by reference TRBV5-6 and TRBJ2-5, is DAGVTQSPTHLIKTRGQQVTLRCSPKSGHDTVSWYQQALGQGPQFIFQYYEEEERQRGNFPDRFSGHQFPNYSSELNVNALLLGDSALYLCASTSRVLETQYFGPGTRLLVL.

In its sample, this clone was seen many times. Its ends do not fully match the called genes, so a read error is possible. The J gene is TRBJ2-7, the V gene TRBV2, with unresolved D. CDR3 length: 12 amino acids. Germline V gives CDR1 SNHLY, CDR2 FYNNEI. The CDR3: CASSGPGDERYF. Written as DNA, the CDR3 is TGTGCCAGCAGTGGTCCGGGCGACGAGCGGTACTTC.

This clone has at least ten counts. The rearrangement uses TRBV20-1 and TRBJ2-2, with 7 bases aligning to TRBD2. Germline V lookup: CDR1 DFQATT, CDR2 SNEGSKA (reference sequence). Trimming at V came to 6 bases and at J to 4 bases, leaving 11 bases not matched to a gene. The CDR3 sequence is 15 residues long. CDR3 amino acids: CSASGIGSGTGELFF. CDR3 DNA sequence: TGCAGTGCAAGCGGGATAGGGTCTGGCACCGGGGAGCTGTTTTTT.

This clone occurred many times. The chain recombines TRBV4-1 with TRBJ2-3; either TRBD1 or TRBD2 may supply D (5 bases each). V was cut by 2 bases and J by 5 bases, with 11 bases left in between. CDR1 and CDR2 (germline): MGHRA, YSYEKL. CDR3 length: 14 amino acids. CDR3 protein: CASSQPGRRDTQYF. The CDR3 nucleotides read TGCGCCAGCAGCCAACCGGGACGCCGAGATACGCAGTATTTT.

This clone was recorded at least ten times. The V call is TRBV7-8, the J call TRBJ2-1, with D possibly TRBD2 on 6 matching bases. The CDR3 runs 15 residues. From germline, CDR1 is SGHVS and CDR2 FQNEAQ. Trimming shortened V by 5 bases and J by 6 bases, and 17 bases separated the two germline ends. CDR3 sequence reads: CASSVAGRGTNEQFF. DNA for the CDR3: TGTGCCAGCAGCGTCGCTGGGCGCGGGACCAATGAGCAGTTCTTC.

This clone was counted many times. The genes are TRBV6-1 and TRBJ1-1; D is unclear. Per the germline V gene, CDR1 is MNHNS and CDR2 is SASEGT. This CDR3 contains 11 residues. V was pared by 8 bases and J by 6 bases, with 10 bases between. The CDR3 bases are TGTGCCAGCTCATTGTTCCCTGAAGCTTTCTTT. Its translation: CASSLFPEAFF.

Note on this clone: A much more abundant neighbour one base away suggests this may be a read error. The CDR3 DNA reads TGTGCCAACACAAGACTAGCGGGGCCCTACGAGCAGTACTTC. Translated: CANTRLAGPYEQYF. The V call is TRBV5-6, the J call TRBJ2-7; 11 bases match TRBD2. Trimming at V came to 9 bases and at J to 2 bases, leaving 7 bases not matched to a gene. Germline V lookup: CDR1 SGHDT, CDR2 YYEEEE. The CDR3 length is 14 residues. Variable domain in full (rest from reference TRBV5-6 and TRBJ2-7): DAGVTQSPTHLIKTRGQQVTLRCSPKSGHDTVSWYQQALGQGPQFIFQYYEEEERQRGNFPDRFSGHQFPNYSSELNVNALLLGDSALYLCANTRLAGPYEQYFGPGTRLTVT.

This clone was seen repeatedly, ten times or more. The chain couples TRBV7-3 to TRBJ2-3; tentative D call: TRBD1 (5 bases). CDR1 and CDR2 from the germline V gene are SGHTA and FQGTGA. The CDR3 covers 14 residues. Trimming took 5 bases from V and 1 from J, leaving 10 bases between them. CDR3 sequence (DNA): TGTGCCAGCAGCCTCCAGGGCGGCACAGATACGCAGTATTTT. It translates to CASSLQGGTDTQYF.

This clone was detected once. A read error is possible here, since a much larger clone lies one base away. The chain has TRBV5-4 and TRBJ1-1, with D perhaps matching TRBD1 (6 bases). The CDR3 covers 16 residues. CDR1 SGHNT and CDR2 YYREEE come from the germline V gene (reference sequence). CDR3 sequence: CACSLGGQGSNTEAFF. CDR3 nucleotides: TGTGCCTGCAGCTTGGGAGGGCAGGGGTCGAACACTGAAGCTTTCTTT.

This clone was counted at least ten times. Here the CDR3 reads CASSRDRNTEAFF. The DNA for the CDR3 is TGTGCCAGCTCTCGGGACAGGAACACTGAAGCTTTCTTT. V and J are TRBV18 and TRBJ1-1; TRBD1 aligns across 7 bases. Germline lookup yields CDR1 KGHSH and CDR2 LQKENI. CDR3 length: 13 residues. Trimming at V came to 6 bases and at J to 1 base, leaving 2 bases not matched to a gene.

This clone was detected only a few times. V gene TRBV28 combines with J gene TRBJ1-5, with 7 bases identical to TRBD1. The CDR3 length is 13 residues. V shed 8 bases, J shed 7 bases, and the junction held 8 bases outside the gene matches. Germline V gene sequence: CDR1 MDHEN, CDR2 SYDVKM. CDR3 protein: CASSKGAQQPQHF. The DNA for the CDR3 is TGTGCCAGCTCCAAGGGGGCCCAGCAGCCCCAGCATTTT.